This entry concerns a single T cell receptor (beta chain). What it binds is unknown. CDR3 size: 12 residues. The V gene lost 0 bases and the J gene lost 10 bases, with 10 bases spanning the gap. Germline CDR1 is MDHEN and CDR2 is SYDVKM. Data came from immunoSEQ multiplex PCR; TCRdb stores just in-frame clones and leaves some out. The data contain over 30,000 clones, about four fifths of them seen just once; the ten biggest clones take up roughly 1.2%. This entry belongs to a study of T cells in narcolepsy. Study-level background: Patients with NT1 or NT2 and healthy control donors were enrolled.

Study conclusions and caveats: Comparing one patient's CSF and blood CD4+ clonotypes highlighted HCRT- and TRIB2-specific autoreactive clonotypes. Autoreactive clonotypes reportedly recurred in blood of same and different patients, not controls.

The rearrangement joins TRBV28 to TRBJ2-7, with D hard to call. This TCR came from a human donor with narcolepsy. The source material was CD45RA- memory CD4+ T cells from PBMCs. CDR3 protein: CASSLWATPQYF. The DNA for the CDR3 is TGTGCCAGCAGTTTATGGGCTACCCCCCAGTACTTC.